These 4 T cell receptor beta chains came from one sample sequenced in a study of blood T cell repertoires in COVID-19. The protocol was immunoSEQ multiplex PCR, while the TCRdb copy is restricted to in-frame clones and leaves out a portion. The data show 150,000 to 200,000 clones, 70% to 90% seen once. Sequencing was done on a sample of peripheral blood. The receptors shown here come from a human donor in a cohort sampled during active COVID-19.

Only a few counts were recorded for this clone. This chain connects TRBV6-1 to TRBJ1-2; no definite D call. The V and J ends lost 1 base and 5 bases respectively, with 14 bases between them. The germline V gene has CDR1 MNHNS and CDR2 SASEGT. There are 15 residues in the CDR3. The CDR3 loop reads CASSEVRGKEYGYTF. DNA of the CDR3: TGTGCCAGCAGTGAAGTGAGAGGCAAGGAATATGGCTACACCTTC.

This clone was seen a few times. J is TRBJ2-7 and V is TRBV4-1; 11 nucleotides align to TRBD1. This CDR3 has 15 amino acids. Germline V gene data show CDR1 as MGHRA and CDR2 as YSYEKL. The ends lost 6 bases at V and 2 bases at J; junction bases unmatched: 6. CDR3 sequence (DNA): TGCGCCAGCAGGCACGGGGGACAGGGGGCCTACGAGCAGTACTTC. Translation gives CASRHGGQGAYEQYF.

Concerning this clone: Other DNA sequences within the sample encode an identical CDR3. The chain recombines TRBV5-1 with TRBJ2-7; TRBD1 matches at 8 bases. V lost 2 bases and J lost 4; bases outside the gene matches: 8. Germline V gene lookup returns CDR1 SGHRS and CDR2 YFSETQ. The CDR3 is made up of 15 amino acids. The CDR3 protein is CASSLGGTGGYEQYF. DNA of the CDR3: TGCGCCAGCAGCTTAGGGGGCACAGGGGGGTACGAGCAGTACTTC.

The chain joins TRBV11-2 to TRBJ2-1, with TRBD1 matching over 7 bases. CDR1 and CDR2 (germline): SGHAT, FQNNGV. This CDR3 comprises 13 residues. Trimming removed 3 bases from V and 5 bases from J; junction bases left unmatched: 1. The DNA of the CDR3 is TGTGCCAGCAGCTTGACAGGGAACAATGAGCAGTTCTTC. Translating gives CASSLTGNNEQFF.